These T cell receptor beta chains were read from a single sample in a study of cytomegalovirus exposure and HLA in healthy donors. Sequencing was performed with immunoSEQ multiplex PCR; in TCRdb, only in-frame clones are kept and a portion is missing. This table holds 80,000 or so clones. Material: PBMCs. These receptors were taken from a woman aged 25 to 39 in good health and CMV-seronegative. The CDR3 runs from the conserved cysteine through the conserved F or W. The order of the fields is V gene, J gene, D gene, CDR3 protein, CDR3 DNA. The D gene is left open where the match is weak.

v_gene: TRBV30; j_gene: TRBJ1-2; d_gene: TRBD1; CDR3aa: CAWWTGLGYTF; CDR3nt: TGTGCCTGGTGGACAGGGCTTGGCTACACCTTC
v_gene: TRBV6-1; j_gene: TRBJ1-1; d_gene: -; CDR3aa: CASSESLSNTEAFF; CDR3nt: TGTGCCAGCAGTGAAAGCTTGTCGAACACTGAAGCTTTCTTT
v_gene: TRBV30; j_gene: TRBJ2-5; d_gene: TRBD1; CDR3aa: CAWSVQGPKTQYF; CDR3nt: TGTGCCTGGAGTGTACAGGGGCCGAAGACCCAGTACTTC
v_gene: TRBV18; j_gene: TRBJ1-1; d_gene: -; CDR3aa: CASSPTVTEAFF; CDR3nt: TGTGCCAGCTCACCGACAGTTACTGAAGCTTTCTTT
v_gene: TRBV5-1; j_gene: TRBJ1-2; d_gene: -; CDR3aa: CASRLGDGYTF; CDR3nt: TGCGCCAGCCGCCTAGGGGATGGCTACACCTTC
v_gene: TRBV4-2; j_gene: TRBJ2-7; d_gene: TRBD2; CDR3aa: CASSQDGPGGRVYEQYF; CDR3nt: TGTGCCAGCAGCCAAGATGGACCTGGCGGGAGGGTGTACGAGCAGTACTTC
v_gene: TRBV30; j_gene: TRBJ2-1; d_gene: TRBD1; CDR3aa: CAWSAIDRGRGDEQFF; CDR3nt: TGTGCCTGGAGCGCCATCGACAGGGGGCGCGGAGATGAGCAGTTCTTC
v_gene: TRBV6-4; j_gene: TRBJ1-4; d_gene: -; CDR3aa: CASSDSEEKLFF; CDR3nt: TGTGCCAGCAGTGACTCGGAGGAAAAACTGTTTTTT
v_gene: TRBV18; j_gene: TRBJ2-5; d_gene: -; CDR3aa: CASSRRGLKETQYF; CDR3nt: TGTGCCAGCTCACGTAGAGGACTGAAAGAGACCCAGTACTTC
v_gene: TRBV6-1; j_gene: TRBJ2-1; d_gene: TRBD2; CDR3aa: CASSESSGSWNEQFF; CDR3nt: TGTGCCAGCAGTGAATCCAGCGGGAGCTGGAATGAGCAGTTCTTC
v_gene: TRBV30; j_gene: TRBJ2-1; d_gene: -; CDR3aa: CAWSVPPRGNEQFF; CDR3nt: TGTGCCTGGAGTGTACCCCCCCGAGGCAATGAGCAGTTCTTC
v_gene: TRBV30; j_gene: TRBJ2-2; d_gene: -; CDR3aa: CAWMGQNTGELFF; CDR3nt: TGTGCCTGGATGGGGCAGAACACCGGGGAGCTGTTTTTT
v_gene: TRBV27; j_gene: TRBJ2-7; d_gene: -; CDR3aa: CATRRQGSSYEQYF; CDR3nt: TGTGCCACCCGCCGCCAGGGATCCTCCTACGAGCAGTACTTC
v_gene: TRBV15; j_gene: TRBJ2-1; d_gene: -; CDR3aa: CATSAGSVESYNEQFF; CDR3nt: TGTGCCACCAGTGCCGGGAGCGTAGAGTCCTACAATGAGCAGTTCTTC